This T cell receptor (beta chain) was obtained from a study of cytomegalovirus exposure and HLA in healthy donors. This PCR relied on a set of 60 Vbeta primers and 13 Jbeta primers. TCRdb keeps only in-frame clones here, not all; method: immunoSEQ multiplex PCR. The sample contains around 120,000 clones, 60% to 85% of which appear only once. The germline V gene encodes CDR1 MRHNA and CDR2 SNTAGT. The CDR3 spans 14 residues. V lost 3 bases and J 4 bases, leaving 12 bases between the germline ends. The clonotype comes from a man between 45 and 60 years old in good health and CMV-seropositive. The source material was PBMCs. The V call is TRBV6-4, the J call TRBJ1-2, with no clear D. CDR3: CASSETPFSYGYTF. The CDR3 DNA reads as TGTGCCAGCAGTGAAACACCTTTCTCCTATGGCTACACCTTC.